This T cell receptor (beta chain) originates from a study of CD8 T cells in Susac syndrome. Reverse transcription of roughly 0.5 to 1 ug RNA was carried out with random hexamers. An immunoSEQ multiplex PCR generated amplified TCR beta CDR3 products spanning 54 Vbeta and 13 Jbeta. TCRdb re-called the immunoSEQ multiplex PCR reads with MiXCR, one entry per CDR3 protein. The profile covers 150,000 to 200,000 distinct CDR3 sequences, with more than 90% appearing a single time and 0.14% taken by the ten largest. Trimming at V came to 5 bases and at J to 5 bases, leaving 4 bases not matched to a gene. The CDR3 extends over 14 amino acids.

The sample comprised CD4+ T cells from PBMCs. This receptor was identified in a human donor in good health. The chain links TRBV12-3 or TRBV12-4 to TRBJ2-5, with 11 nucleotides matching TRBD1. Here the CDR3 DNA reads TGTGCCAGCAGTCCCCGGGACAGGGGGGAGACCCAGTACTTC. The encoded protein is CASSPRDRGETQYF.